This T cell receptor beta chain was sequenced during a study of cytomegalovirus exposure and HLA in healthy donors. Researchers ran the PCR with 60 Vbeta and 13 Jbeta primers. The table came from immunoSEQ multiplex PCR; TCRdb's copy has only in-frame clones and leaves some out. The table has roughly 130,000 clones, about 82% seen once. Sequenced input: PBMCs. The receptor's source is a boy aged 10-17 years in good health and CMV-seronegative.

The DNA of the CDR3 is TGTGCCAGCAGCTGGGGGACAGGGGTCTCCGGGGATGGCTACACCTTC. Its protein product is CASSWGTGVSGDGYTF. The rearrangement joins TRBV5-8 to TRBJ1-2; 10 bases agree with TRBD1. The CDR3 contains 16 residues. CDR1 is SGHTS, CDR2 YDEGEE, per germline. Germline trimming cut 3 bases from V and 6 bases from J; bases unmatched to any gene: 11.